The 8 T cell receptor beta chains given below trace back to one sample, sequenced in a study of blood T cell repertoires in COVID-19. Measured with immunoSEQ multiplex PCR; TCRdb has only the in-frame clones, and not every one. Of approximately 76,000 clones listed, approximately 86% are singletons. The sequenced sample consisted of peripheral blood. These receptor sequences come from a woman in her sixties with acute or convalescent COVID-19.

V and J are TRBV2 and TRBJ2-1; 7 bases are a match to TRBD2. The germline V gene encodes CDR1 SNHLY and CDR2 FYNNEI. The ends lost 6 bases at V and 8 bases at J; junction bases unmatched: 13. This CDR3 is 15 amino acids long. CDR3 in DNA: TGTGCCAGCAGCTACCGTCCGAGGGGAGGGGATGAGCAGTTCTTC. Its translation: CASSYRPRGGDEQFF.

V usage is TRBV12-3 or TRBV12-4 and J usage is TRBJ2-7; no clear D gene. Trimming left V 2 bases short and J 5 bases short, with 10 bases between. CDR3 size: 13 residues. This CDR3 reads CASSLRRQDEQYF. As DNA, the CDR3 is TGTGCCAGCAGTTTACGCCGCCAGGACGAGCAGTACTTC.

V gene TRBV29-1 combines with J gene TRBJ2-5; 8 bases are a match to TRBD1. The CDR3 extends over 13 amino acids. After removal of 4 bases from V and 4 bases from J, the junction contained 5 bases not matched to a gene. The germline V gene has CDR1 SQVTM and CDR2 ANQGSEA. The CDR3 region is CSVAGQEGETQYF. The CDR3 region has the DNA TGCAGCGTTGCGGGACAGGAGGGAGAGACCCAGTACTTC. The entire variable domain, with the rest obtained from reference TRBV29-1 and TRBJ2-5, is as follows: SAVISQKPSRDICQRGTSLTIQCQVDSQVTMMFWYRQQPGQSLTLIATANQGSEATYESGFVIDKFPISRPNLTFSTLTVSNMSPEDSSIYLCSVAGQEGETQYFGPGTRLLVL.

The J gene is TRBJ1-1, the V gene TRBV15; TRBD1 might be the D (5 bases). This CDR3 is 15 amino acids long. V gave up 0 bases and J gave up 2 bases, with 10 bases separating them. Germline V gene data show CDR1 as LNHNV and CDR2 as YYDKDF (reference sequence). This CDR3 is CATSREGAANTEAFF. CDR3 sequence (DNA): TGTGCCACCAGCAGAGAAGGGGCCGCAAACACTGAAGCTTTCTTT.

This clone has just a few counts. The gene calls are TRBV24-1 and TRBJ2-7, with 12 positions matching TRBD1. The CDR3 contains 17 residues. The junction had 11 bases not matched to a gene; V was cut back by 3 bases and J by 6 bases. Germline V gives CDR1 KGHDR, CDR2 SFDVKD. CDR3 DNA sequence: TGTGCCACCAGTGATCTGGGGACAGGGGGCTCGTTGGGCGAGCAGTACTTC. It translates to CATSDLGTGGSLGEQYF.

The chain carries TRBV28 and TRBJ2-2; tentatively, D is TRBD1 (6 bases). This CDR3 has 16 residues. Germline CDR1 MDHEN, CDR2 SYDVKM. Between the trimmed V and J ends, which lost 10 bases and 4 bases, there was a span of 22 bases. The DNA for the CDR3 is TGTGCCACCCCACTGAAGTACAGGGAATTCACCGGGGAGCTGTTTTTT. This sequence encodes CATPLKYREFTGELFF.

In this sample, this clone turned up once. The CDR3 nucleotides are TGTGCCAGCAGTTTTGGACAGGTTCCATACGAGCAGTACTTC. Translation: CASSFGQVPYEQYF. The chain employs TRBV27 and TRBJ2-7, with 7 positions matching TRBD1. The ends lost 3 bases at V and 4 bases at J; junction bases unmatched: 6. Germline CDR1 reads MNHEY; CDR2 reads SMNVEV (reference sequence). The length of the CDR3 is 14 residues.

This chain joins TRBV5-1 and TRBJ2-7; a weak D match, TRBD2 (6 bases). CDR1 SGHRS and CDR2 YFSETQ come from the germline V gene. The CDR3 runs to 15 residues. V lost 2 bases to trimming and J lost 3 bases, with 15 bases between them. The CDR3 DNA is TGCGCCAGCAGCTTTAGTAGCGGCCCATACTACGAGCAGTACTTC. It translates to CASSFSSGPYYEQYF.